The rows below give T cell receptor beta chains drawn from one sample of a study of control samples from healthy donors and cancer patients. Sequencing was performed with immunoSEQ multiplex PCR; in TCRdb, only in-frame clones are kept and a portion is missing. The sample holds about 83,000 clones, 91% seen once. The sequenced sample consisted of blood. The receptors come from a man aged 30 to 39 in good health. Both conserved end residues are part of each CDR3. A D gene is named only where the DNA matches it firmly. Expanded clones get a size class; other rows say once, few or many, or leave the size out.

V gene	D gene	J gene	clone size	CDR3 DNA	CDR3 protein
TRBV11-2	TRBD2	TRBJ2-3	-	TGTGCCAGCAGCTCGGGGGGGCCCAGAGATACGCAGTATTTT	CASSSGGPRDTQYF
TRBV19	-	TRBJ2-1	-	TGTGCCAGTAGTATAGGCACGGGAGAAAATGAGCAGTTCTTC	CASSIGTGENEQFF
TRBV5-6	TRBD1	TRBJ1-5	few	TGTGCCAGCAGCGACACCGGGACAGGGGGCCTTCAGCCCCAGCATTTT	CASSDTGTGGLQPQHF
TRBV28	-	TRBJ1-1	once	TGTGCCAGCAGTTGGGGACAGAACACTGAAGCTTTCTTT	CASSWGQNTEAFF
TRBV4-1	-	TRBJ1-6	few	TGCGCCAGCAGCCAAGATTACCAGGGGAGCTCCTATAATTCACCCCTCCACTTT	CASSQDYQGSSYNSPLHF
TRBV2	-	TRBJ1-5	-	TGTGCCAGCAGTGTTGTGCGAAACAATCAGCCCCAGCATTTT	CASSVVRNNQPQHF
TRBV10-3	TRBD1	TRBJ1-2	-	TGTGCCATCAGTGAGGGACAGGGGGCTAACTATGGCTACACCTTC	CAISEGQGANYGYTF
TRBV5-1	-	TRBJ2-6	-	TGCGCCAGCAGCCCCCCTGGGGCTGGGGCCAACGTCCTGACTTTC	CASSPPGAGANVLTF
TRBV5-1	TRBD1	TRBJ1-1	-	TGCGCCAGCAGCCCCGGGACAGGGTCGGACACTGAAGCTTTCTTT	CASSPGTGSDTEAFF
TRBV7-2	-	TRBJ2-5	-	TGTGCCAGCAGCCCCTGGATAGGGAAGTCTACCCAGTACTTC	CASSPWIGKSTQYF
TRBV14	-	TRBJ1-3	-	TGTGCCAGCAGCCCCGGGCTCTCTGGAAACACCATATATTTT	CASSPGLSGNTIYF
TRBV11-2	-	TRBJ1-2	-	TGTGCCAGCAGCCCCCAGCTTGGGGGGAACTATGGCTACACCTTC	CASSPQLGGNYGYTF
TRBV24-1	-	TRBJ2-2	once	TGTGCCACCAGTGATTTGATTCGGTCAGGCACCGGGGAGCTGTTTTTT	CATSDLIRSGTGELFF
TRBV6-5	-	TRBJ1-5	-	TGTGCCAGCAGTTACTCGGGCGGTAGCAATCAGCCCCAGCATTTT	CASSYSGGSNQPQHF
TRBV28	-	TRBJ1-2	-	TGTGCCAGCAGCCCCGAGCTTCCGGTCTACACCTTC	CASSPELPVYTF
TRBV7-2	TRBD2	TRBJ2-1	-	TGTGCCAGCAGCTTAGGGGCCCGGATGGCGGGAGGCAATGAGCAGTTCTTC	CASSLGARMAGGNEQFF
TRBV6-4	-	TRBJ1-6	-	TGTGCCAGCAGTGACTCGAACAGCTATAATTCACCCCTCCACTTT	CASSDSNSYNSPLHF
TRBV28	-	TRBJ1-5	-	TGTGCCAGCAGTCAAAATCAGCCCCAGCATTTT	CASSQNQPQHF
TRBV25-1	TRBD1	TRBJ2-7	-	TGTGCCAGCAGTGAATTGGGACAGGACGTTTACGAGCAGTACTTC	CASSELGQDVYEQYF
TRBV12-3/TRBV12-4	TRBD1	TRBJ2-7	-	TGTGCCAGCCGGACAGGGGGCTCCTACGAGCAGTACTTC	CASRTGGSYEQYF
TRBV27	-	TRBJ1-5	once	TGTGCCAGCAGTTTATCTGGCGGTTATAGCAATCAGCCCCAGCATTTT	CASSLSGGYSNQPQHF
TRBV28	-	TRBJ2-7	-	TGTGCCAGCAGTTTGACAGGCAAAACCGCCTACGAGCAGTACTTC	CASSLTGKTAYEQYF
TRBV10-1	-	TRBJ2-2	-	TGCGCCAGCGGCCCGAACACCGGGGAGCTGTTTTTT	CASGPNTGELFF
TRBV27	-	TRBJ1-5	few	TGTGCCAGCAGTTTGGGAGGTAGCAATCAGCCCCAGCATTTT	CASSLGGSNQPQHF
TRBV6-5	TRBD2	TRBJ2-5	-	TGTGCCAGCGGGAGCGGGAGGAAACAAGAGACCCAGTACTTC	CASGSGRKQETQYF
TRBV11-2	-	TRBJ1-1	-	TGTGCCAGCAGCTTAAGGCCTTCGCTGAACACTGAAGCTTTCTTT	CASSLRPSLNTEAFF
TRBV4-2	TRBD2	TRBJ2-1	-	TGTGCCAGCAGCCGGGAACTAGCGGGGTCAAGCTCCTACAATGAGCAGTTCTTC	CASSRELAGSSSYNEQFF
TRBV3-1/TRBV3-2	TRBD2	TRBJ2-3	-	TGTGCCAGCAGCCTCGGGGGGGCGAGCGCAGATACGCAGTATTTT	CASSLGGASADTQYF
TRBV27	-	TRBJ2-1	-	TGTGCCAGCAGTTTACTCCTCCGACAGTCCTCCTACAATGAGCAGTTCTTC	CASSLLLRQSSYNEQFF
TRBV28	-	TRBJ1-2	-	TGTGCCAGCAGTCCCCTTATTGGACAGACCTATGGCTACACCTTC	CASSPLIGQTYGYTF
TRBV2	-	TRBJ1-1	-	TGTGCCAGCGGCCTCGGCCTGAACACTGAAGCTTTCTTT	CASGLGLNTEAFF
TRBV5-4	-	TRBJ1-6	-	TGTGCCAGCAGCTTGGAATCAGGTTCACCCCTCCACTTT	CASSLESGSPLHF
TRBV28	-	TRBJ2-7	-	TGTGCCAGTATCCCCGGGCCAATCGCATACGAGCAGTACTTC	CASIPGPIAYEQYF
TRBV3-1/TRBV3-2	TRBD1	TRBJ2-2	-	TGTGCCAGCAGCCAAGTAGGGACAGGGGTTCGGGAGCTGTTTTTT	CASSQVGTGVRELFF
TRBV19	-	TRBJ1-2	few	TGTGCCAGTATATCTGACGACGGCTATGGCTACACCTTC	CASISDDGYGYTF
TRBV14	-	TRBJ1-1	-	TGTGCCAGCAGCCAACTGGTGTCTGAAGCTTTCTTT	CASSQLVSEAFF
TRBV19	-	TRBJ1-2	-	TGTGCCAGTAGTGCTCCGGGCAGCAACTATGGCTACACCTTC	CASSAPGSNYGYTF
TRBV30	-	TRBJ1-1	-	TGTGCCTGGAGTGTACCGGGTAGGGGGACTGAAGCTTTCTTT	CAWSVPGRGTEAFF
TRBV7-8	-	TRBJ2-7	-	TGTGCCAGCAGCTTAGAGACTTCCAGCTCCTACGAGCAGTACTTC	CASSLETSSSYEQYF
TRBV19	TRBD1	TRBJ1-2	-	TGTGCCAGTAGTCCCGACAGGGACGGCTACACCTTC	CASSPDRDGYTF
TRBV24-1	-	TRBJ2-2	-	TGTGCCACCAGTGATTACGGGAACACCGGGGAGCTGTTTTTT	CATSDYGNTGELFF
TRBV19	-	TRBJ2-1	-	TGTGCCAGTAGTATTTGGGGTCGCGATGAGCAGTTCTTC	CASSIWGRDEQFF
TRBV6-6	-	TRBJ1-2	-	TGTGCCAGCATTCCCCGGGAGGGGCCGGGCTACACCTTC	CASIPREGPGYTF
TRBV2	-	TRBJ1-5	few	TGTGCCAGCAGGGGAGGGACAATTAGCAATCAGCCCCAGCATTTT	CASRGGTISNQPQHF
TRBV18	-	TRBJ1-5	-	TGTGCCAGCTCCCCGACAGGTCCAGGGGGCAATCAGCCCCAGCATTTT	CASSPTGPGGNQPQHF
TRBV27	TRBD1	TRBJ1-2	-	TGTGCCAGCAGTCCTGGGACAGGGATCATACATGGCTACACCTTC	CASSPGTGIIHGYTF
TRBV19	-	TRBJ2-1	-	TGTGCCAGTAGTATAAGGGACTCCCCGGCGGATGAGCAGTTCTTC	CASSIRDSPADEQFF
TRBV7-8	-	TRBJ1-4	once	TGTGCCAGCAGCGGTAACACAGGGTCAACTAATGAAAAACTGTTTTTT	CASSGNTGSTNEKLFF
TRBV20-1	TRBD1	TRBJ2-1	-	TGCAGTGCAAGAAAGGGGGCAGGGCAGTTCTTC	CSARKGAGQFF